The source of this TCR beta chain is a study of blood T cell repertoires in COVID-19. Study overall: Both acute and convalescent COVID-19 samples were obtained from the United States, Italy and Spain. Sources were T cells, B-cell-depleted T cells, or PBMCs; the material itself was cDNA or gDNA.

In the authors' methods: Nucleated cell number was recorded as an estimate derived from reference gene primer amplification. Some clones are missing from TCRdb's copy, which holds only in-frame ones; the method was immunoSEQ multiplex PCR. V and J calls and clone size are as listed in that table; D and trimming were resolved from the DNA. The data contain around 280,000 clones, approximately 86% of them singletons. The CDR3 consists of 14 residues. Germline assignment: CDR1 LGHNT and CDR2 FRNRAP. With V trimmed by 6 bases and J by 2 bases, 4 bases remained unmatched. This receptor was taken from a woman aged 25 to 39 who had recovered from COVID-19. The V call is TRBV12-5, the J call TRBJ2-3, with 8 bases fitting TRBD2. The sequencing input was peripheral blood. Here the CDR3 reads CASGPGGVTDTQYF. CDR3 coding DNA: TGTGCTAGTGGCCCGGGGGGGGTCACAGATACGCAGTATTTT. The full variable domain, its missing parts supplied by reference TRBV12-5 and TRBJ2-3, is DARVTQTPRHKVTEMGQEVTMRCQPILGHNTVFWYRQTMMQGLELLAYFRNRAPLDDSGMPKDRFSAEMPDATLATLKIQPSEPRDSAVYFCASGPGGVTDTQYFGPGTRLTVL.